The sequence of this T cell receptor beta chain was determined in a study of shared clonotypes between healthy human individuals. Findings and limits, study-wide: Tissues were not sampled, only blood, and their repertoires likely differ.

Trimming removed 4 bases from V and 10 bases from J, with 15 bases in between. The CDR3 length is 13 residues. Germline V gene data show CDR1 as SEHNR and CDR2 as FQNEAQ (reference sequence). About this clone itself: Antigen unknown.

Original handling: From ImmunoSEQ came sequences covering only the junction and carrying no quality scores, so filtering differed. Repertoires were generated with immunoSEQ multiplex PCR, while TCRdb's copy carries only in-frame clones and drops some. The DNA gave D and trimming, while V, J and clone size come from that table. The sample has under 2,500,000 clones, nearly 97% seen once. The rearrangement uses TRBV7-9 and TRBJ2-3; D gene unclear. This clonotype was sampled from a man between 18 and 29 years old in good health. Sample: naive CD4+ T cells sorted from blood. Subset defined: CD45RA+ positively selected. The CDR3 DNA reads TGTGCCAGCAGCTCAAACACCTCCTTGGCGCAGTATTTT. Translation: CASSSNTSLAQYF. Based on the CDR3 plus reference TRBV7-9 and TRBJ2-3, the full variable domain is DTGVSQNPRHKITKRGQNVTFRCDPISEHNRLYWYRQTLGQGPEFLTYFQNEAQLEKSRLLSDRFSAERPKGSFSTLEIQRTEQGDSAMYLCASSSNTSLAQYFGPGTRLTVL.